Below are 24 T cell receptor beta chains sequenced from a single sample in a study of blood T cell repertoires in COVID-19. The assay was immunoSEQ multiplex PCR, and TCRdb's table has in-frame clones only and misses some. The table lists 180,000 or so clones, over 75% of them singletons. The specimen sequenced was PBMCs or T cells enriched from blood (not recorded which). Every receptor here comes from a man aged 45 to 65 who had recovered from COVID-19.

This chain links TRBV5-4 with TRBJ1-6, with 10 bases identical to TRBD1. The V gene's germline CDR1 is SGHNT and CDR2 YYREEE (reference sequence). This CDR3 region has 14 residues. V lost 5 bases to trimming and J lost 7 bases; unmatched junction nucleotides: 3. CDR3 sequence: CASSMDRGNSPLHF. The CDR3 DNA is TGTGCCAGCAGTATGGACAGGGGGAATTCACCCCTCCACTTT.

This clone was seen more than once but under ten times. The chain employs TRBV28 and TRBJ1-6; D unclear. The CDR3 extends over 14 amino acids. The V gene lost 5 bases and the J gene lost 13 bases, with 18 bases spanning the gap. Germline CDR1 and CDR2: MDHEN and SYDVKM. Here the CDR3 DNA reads TGTGCCAGCAGTGCCGCCCCGTCGCCACATCCCCTCCACTTT. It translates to CASSAAPSPHPLHF.

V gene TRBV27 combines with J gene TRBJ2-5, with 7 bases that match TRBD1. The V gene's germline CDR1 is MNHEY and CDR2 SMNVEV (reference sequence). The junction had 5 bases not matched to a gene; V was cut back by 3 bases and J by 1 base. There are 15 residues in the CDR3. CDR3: CASSFTGQPQETQYF. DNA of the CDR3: TGTGCCAGCAGTTTTACGGGACAGCCCCAAGAGACCCAGTACTTC.

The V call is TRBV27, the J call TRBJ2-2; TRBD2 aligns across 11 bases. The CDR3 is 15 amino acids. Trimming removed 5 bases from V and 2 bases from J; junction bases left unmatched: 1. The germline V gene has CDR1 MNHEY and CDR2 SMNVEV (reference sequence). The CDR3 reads CASSRLAGNTGELFF. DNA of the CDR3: TGTGCCAGCAGTCGACTAGCGGGAAACACCGGGGAGCTGTTTTTT.

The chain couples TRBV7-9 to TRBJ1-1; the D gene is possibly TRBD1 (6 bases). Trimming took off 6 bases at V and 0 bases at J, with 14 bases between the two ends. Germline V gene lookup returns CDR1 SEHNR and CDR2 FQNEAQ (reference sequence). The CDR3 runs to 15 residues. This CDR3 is CASSLEGVVNTEAFF. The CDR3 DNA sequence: TGTGCCAGCAGTCTTGAGGGGGTGGTGAACACTGAAGCTTTCTTT.

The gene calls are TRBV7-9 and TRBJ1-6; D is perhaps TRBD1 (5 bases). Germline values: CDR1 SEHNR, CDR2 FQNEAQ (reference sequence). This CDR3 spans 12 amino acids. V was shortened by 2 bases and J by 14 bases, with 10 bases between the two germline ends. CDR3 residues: CASSLQGSTLHF. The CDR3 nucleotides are TGTGCCAGCAGCTTACAGGGCTCGACCCTCCACTTT. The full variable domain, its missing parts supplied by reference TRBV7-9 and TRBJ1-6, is DTGVSQNPRHKITKRGQNVTFRCDPISEHNRLYWYRQTLGQGPEFLTYFQNEAQLEKSRLLSDRFSAERPKGSFSTLEIQRTEQGDSAMYLCASSLQGSTLHFGNGTRLTVT.

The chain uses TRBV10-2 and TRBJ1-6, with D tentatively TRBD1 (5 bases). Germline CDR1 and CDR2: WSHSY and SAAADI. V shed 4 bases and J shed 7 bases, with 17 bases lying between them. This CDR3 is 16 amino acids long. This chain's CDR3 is CASSVGMGGLNSPLHF. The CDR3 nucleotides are TGCGCCAGCAGTGTGGGGATGGGGGGTCTGAATTCACCCCTCCACTTT.

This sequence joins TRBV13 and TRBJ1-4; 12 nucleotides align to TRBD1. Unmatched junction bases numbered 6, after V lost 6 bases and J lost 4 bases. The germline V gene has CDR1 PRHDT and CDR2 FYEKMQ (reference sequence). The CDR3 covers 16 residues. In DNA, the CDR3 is TGTGCCAGCAGTCAGGGACAGGGGGCCCTTAATGAAAAACTGTTTTTT. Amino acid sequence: CASSQGQGALNEKLFF.

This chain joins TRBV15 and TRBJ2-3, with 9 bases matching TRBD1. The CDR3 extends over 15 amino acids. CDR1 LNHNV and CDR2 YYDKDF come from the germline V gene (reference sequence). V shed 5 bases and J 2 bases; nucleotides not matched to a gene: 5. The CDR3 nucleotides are TGTGCCACCAGCCGCGGGACAGGGAACACAGATACGCAGTATTTT. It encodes CATSRGTGNTDTQYF.

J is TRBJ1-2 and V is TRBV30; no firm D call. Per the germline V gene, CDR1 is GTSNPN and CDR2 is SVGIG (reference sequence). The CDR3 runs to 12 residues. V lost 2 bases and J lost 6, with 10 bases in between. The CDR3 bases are TGTGCCTGGAGTATCGCGGAAAATGGCTACACCTTC. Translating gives CAWSIAENGYTF.

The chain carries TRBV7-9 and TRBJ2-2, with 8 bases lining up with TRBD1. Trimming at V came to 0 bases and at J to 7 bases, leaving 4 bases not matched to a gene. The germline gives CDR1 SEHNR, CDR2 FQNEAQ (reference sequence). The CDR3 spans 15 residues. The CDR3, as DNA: TGTGCCAGCAGCTTAGCGACAGGGGTCGGCGGGGAGCTGTTTTTT. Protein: CASSLATGVGGELFF.

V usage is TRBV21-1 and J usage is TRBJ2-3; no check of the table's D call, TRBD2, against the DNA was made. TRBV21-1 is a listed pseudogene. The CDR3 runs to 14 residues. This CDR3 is CASSASGSADTQYF. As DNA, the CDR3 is TGTGCCAGCAGCGCTAGCGGGAGTGCAGATACGCAGTATTTT.

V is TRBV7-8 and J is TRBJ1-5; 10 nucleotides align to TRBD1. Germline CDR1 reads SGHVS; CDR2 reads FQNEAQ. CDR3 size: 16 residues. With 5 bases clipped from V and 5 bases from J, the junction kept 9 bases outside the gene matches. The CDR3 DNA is TGTGCCAGCAGCCCGGGGCGACAGGGGGCACATCAGCCCCAGCATTTT. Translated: CASSPGRQGAHQPQHF.

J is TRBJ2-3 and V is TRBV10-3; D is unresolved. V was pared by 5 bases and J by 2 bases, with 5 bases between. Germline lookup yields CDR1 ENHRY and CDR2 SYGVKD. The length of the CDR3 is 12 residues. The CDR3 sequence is CAISSNTDTQYF. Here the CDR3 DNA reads TGTGCCATCAGTTCAAACACAGATACGCAGTATTTT.

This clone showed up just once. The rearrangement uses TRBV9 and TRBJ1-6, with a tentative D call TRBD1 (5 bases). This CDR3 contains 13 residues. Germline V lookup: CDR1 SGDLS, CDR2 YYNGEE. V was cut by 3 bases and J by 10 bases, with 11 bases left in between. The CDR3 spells CASSAGRGSPLHF. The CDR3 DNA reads TGTGCCAGCAGCGCAGGACGGGGGTCACCCCTCCACTTT.

In DNA, the CDR3 is TGTGCCAGCAGTTACCGGACAGGGGACGAGCAGTACTTC. It is translated as CASSYRTGDEQYF. This chain links TRBV6-5 with TRBJ2-7, with TRBD1 identical over 9 bases. The CDR3 length is 13 residues. Germline-derived CDR1 and CDR2 are MNHEY and SVGAGI. The ends lost 2 bases at V and 5 bases at J; junction bases unmatched: 1.

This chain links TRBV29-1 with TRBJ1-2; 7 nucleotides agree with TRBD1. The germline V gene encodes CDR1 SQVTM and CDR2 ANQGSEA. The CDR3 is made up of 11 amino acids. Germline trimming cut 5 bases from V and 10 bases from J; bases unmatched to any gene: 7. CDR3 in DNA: TGCAGCGTTACCTTGACAGGGTCCTACACCTTC. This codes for CSVTLTGSYTF.

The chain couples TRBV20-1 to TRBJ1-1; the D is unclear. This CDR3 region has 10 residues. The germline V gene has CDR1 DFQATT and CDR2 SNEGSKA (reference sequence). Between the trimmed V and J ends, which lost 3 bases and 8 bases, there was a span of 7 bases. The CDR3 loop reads CSARTREAFF. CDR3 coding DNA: TGCAGTGCTAGGACACGCGAAGCTTTCTTT.

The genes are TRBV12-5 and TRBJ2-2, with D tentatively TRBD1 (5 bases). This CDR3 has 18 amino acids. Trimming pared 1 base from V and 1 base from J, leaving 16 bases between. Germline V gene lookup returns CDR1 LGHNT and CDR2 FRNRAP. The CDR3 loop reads CASGLGSRGLVNTGELFF. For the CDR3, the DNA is TGTGCTAGTGGTTTGGGATCTAGGGGCCTTGTGAACACCGGGGAGCTGTTTTTT.

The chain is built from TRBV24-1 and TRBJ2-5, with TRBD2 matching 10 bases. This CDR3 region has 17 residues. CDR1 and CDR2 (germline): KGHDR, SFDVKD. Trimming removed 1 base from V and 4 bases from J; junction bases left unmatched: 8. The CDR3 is CATSDFTSGNIRETQYF. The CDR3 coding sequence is TGTGCCACCAGTGATTTTACTAGCGGGAACATCCGAGAGACCCAGTACTTC.

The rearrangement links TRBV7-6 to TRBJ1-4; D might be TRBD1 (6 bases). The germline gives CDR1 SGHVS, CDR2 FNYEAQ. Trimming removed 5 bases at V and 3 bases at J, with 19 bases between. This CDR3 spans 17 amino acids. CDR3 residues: CASSLGASVHSNEKLFF. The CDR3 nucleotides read TGTGCCAGCAGCCTGGGGGCCTCAGTGCATTCTAATGAAAAACTGTTTTTT.

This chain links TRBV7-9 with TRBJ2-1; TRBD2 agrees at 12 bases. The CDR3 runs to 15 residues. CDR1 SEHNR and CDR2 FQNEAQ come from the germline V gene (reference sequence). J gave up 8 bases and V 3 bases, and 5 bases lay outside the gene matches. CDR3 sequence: CASSFGLAGRDEQFF. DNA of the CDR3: TGTGCCAGCAGCTTTGGACTAGCGGGACGGGATGAGCAGTTCTTC.

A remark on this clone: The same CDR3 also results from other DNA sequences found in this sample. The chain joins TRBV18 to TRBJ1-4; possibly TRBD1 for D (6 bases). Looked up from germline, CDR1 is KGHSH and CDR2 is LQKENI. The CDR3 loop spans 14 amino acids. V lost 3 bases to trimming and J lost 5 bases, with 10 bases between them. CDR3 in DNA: TGTGCCAGCTCACCGGGGCAGGGGAATGAAAAACTGTTTTTT. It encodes CASSPGQGNEKLFF.

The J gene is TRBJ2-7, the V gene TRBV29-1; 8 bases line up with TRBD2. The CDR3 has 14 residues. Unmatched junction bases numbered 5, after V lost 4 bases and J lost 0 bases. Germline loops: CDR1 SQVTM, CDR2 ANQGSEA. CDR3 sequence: CSVASGWSSYEQYF. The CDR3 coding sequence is TGCAGCGTTGCTAGCGGGTGGAGCTCCTACGAGCAGTACTTC.